The 21 T cell receptor beta chains presented below share a single source sample, sequenced in a study of T cell repertoires in cytomegalovirus infection. TCRdb redid the calling of the reads with MiXCR, one entry per CDR3 protein. The repertoire holds 300,000 to 450,000 distinct CDR3 sequences, with 15% to 20% as singletons. The sample comprised PBMCs. The receptors derive from a human donor in good health (CMV status not recorded). Some clones in this sample may be carry-over from other donors' samples.

This clonotype was seen only a few times. The J gene is TRBJ2-3, the V gene TRBV6-5; 8 nucleotides agree with TRBD2. The germline gives CDR1 MNHEY, CDR2 SVGAGI. This CDR3 comprises 15 residues. V lost 5 bases, J lost 4 bases, and 8 bases stayed unmatched. Here the CDR3 DNA reads TGTGCCAGCAGTCAAGCGGGGGTGAGGTCAGATACGCAGTATTTT. Encoded protein: CASSQAGVRSDTQYF.

On this clonotype itself: Just one base apart from a much larger clone, this may be a read error. V and J are TRBV11-2 and TRBJ1-1; D is undetermined. CDR1 and CDR2 (germline): SGHAT, FQNNGV. The CDR3 loop spans 13 amino acids. The DNA of the CDR3 is TGTCCCAGCAGCCCCTCTATGAACACTGAAGCTTTCTTT. It codes for CPSSPSMNTEAFF. Drawing the rest from reference TRBV11-2 and TRBJ1-1, the complete variable domain is EAGVAQSPRYKIIEKRQSVAFWCNPISGHATLYWYQQILGQGPKLLIQFQNNGVVDDSQLPKDRFSAERLKGVDSTLKIQPAKLEDSAVYLCPSSPSMNTEAFFGQGTRLTVV.

The rearrangement links TRBV2 to TRBJ2-5, with D hard to call. V was cut by 6 bases and J by 4 bases, with 15 bases left in between. Germline V gives CDR1 SNHLY, CDR2 FYNNEI. The CDR3 length is 14 residues. The CDR3 loop reads CASRPGRSGETQYF. CDR3 DNA sequence: TGTGCCAGCAGGCCCGGGCGGTCCGGAGAGACCCAGTACTTC.

This clonotype was found a few times. This rearrangement joins TRBV19 to TRBJ1-1, with D hard to call. The germline V and J ends were trimmed by 7 bases and 0 bases, with 9 bases remaining between them. Germline lookup yields CDR1 LNHDA and CDR2 SQIVND (reference sequence). This CDR3 is built from 13 residues. CDR3 sequence (DNA): TGTGCCAGTAAACGGAACGTGAACACTGAAGCTTTCTTT. Protein product: CASKRNVNTEAFF.

This clonotype was found a few times. The V and J genes are TRBV2 and TRBJ1-1; D unclear. This CDR3 contains 13 residues. In germline, CDR1 is SNHLY, CDR2 FYNNEI. V was cut by 8 bases and J by 8 bases, with 18 bases left in between. CDR3: CASVADLVVEAFF. The CDR3 DNA reads as TGTGCCAGCGTGGCGGATTTGGTGGTAGAAGCTTTCTTT.

This clonotype was detected ten times or more. V usage is TRBV7-8 and J usage is TRBJ1-4; 7 bases are shared with TRBD1. V shed 4 bases and J 8 bases; nucleotides not matched to a gene: 10. Germline V gene lookup returns CDR1 SGHVS and CDR2 FQNEAQ. The CDR3 has 15 amino acids. The CDR3 bases are TGTGCCAGCAGCTCCCCGACAGGGTTTGAAGAAAAACTGTTTTTT. This codes for CASSSPTGFEEKLFF.

The chain uses TRBV24-1 and TRBJ2-3; the D is unclear. This CDR3 has 15 residues. V was pared by 6 bases and J by 6 bases, with 18 bases between. Germline V gene sequence: CDR1 KGHDR, CDR2 SFDVKD. The CDR3 sequence: CATSSWTAEGDTQYF. CDR3 DNA: TGTGCCACCAGTAGTTGGACCGCCGAAGGGGATACGCAGTATTTT.

The chain couples TRBV12-3 or TRBV12-4 to TRBJ1-5, with D unresolved. The V end was cut by 6 bases, the J end by 4 bases, with 10 bases between. The length of the CDR3 is 13 residues. Here the CDR3 reads CASRQLGNQPQHF. The CDR3, as DNA: TGTGCCAGCAGGCAGCTGGGGAATCAGCCCCAGCATTTT.

The chain links TRBV20-1 to TRBJ2-7, with D tentatively TRBD1 (6 bases). V gave up 4 bases and J gave up 2 bases, with 15 bases separating them. Germline V CDR1 and CDR2: DFQATT, SNEGSKA (reference sequence). The CDR3 spans 14 residues. In DNA form, the CDR3 reads TGCAGTGCTAAGAAGGGGACACCTACCTACGAGCAGTACTTC. Its protein is CSAKKGTPTYEQYF.

This chain links TRBV19 with TRBJ2-6, with no clear D. From germline, CDR1 is LNHDA and CDR2 SQIVND (reference sequence). The ends were cut back, 10 bases at V and 0 bases at J, with 16 bases in the middle. CDR3 length equals 16 residues. The CDR3 sequence is CATIKTPSSGANVLTF. DNA of the CDR3: TGTGCCACCATTAAGACACCGAGCTCTGGGGCCAACGTCCTGACTTTC.

V usage is TRBV12-3 or TRBV12-4 and J usage is TRBJ2-2, with 9 bases matching TRBD2. CDR3 length equals 15 residues. V shed 5 bases and J 3 bases; nucleotides not matched to a gene: 4. The CDR3 region has the DNA TGTGCCAGCAGTCCGCTAGCGGGGCACACCGGGGAGCTGTTTTTT. It translates to CASSPLAGHTGELFF.

The V gene is TRBV5-1, the J gene TRBJ1-1; D call uncertain. V lost 2 bases and J lost 0, with 8 bases in between. Looked up from germline, CDR1 is SGHRS and CDR2 is YFSETQ. This CDR3 comprises 14 residues. The CDR3 here is CASSLHQMNTEAFF. CDR3 nucleotide sequence: TGCGCCAGCAGCTTACACCAGATGAACACTGAAGCTTTCTTT. Complete variable domain (other parts from reference TRBV5-1 and TRBJ1-1): KAGVTQTPRYLIKTRGQQVTLSCSPISGHRSVSWYQQTPGQGLQFLFEYFSETQRNKGNFPGRFSGRQFSNSRSEMNVSTLELGDSALYLCASSLHQMNTEAFFGQGTRLTVV.

The CDR3 sequence: CASSYGGLVGEAFF. In DNA form, the CDR3 reads TGTGCCAGCAGCTACGGGGGGCTGGTTGGGGAAGCTTTCTTT. The chain is built from TRBV7-6 and TRBJ1-1, with D possibly matching TRBD1 (6 bases). Germline loops: CDR1 SGHVS, CDR2 FNYEAQ. CDR3 length: 14 amino acids. Between the trimmed V and J ends, which lost 4 bases and 8 bases, there was a span of 17 bases.

In its sample, this clonotype was seen many times. The genes are TRBV7-8 and TRBJ2-3; D may be TRBD2 (6 bases). Per the germline V gene, CDR1 is SGHVS and CDR2 is FQNEAQ. Trimming shortened V by 5 bases and J by 5 bases, and 11 bases separated the two germline ends. CDR3 length: 13 amino acids. CDR3 in DNA: TGTGCCAGCAGCCCAGGGCGGGGAGATACGCAGTATTTT. Translating gives CASSPGRGDTQYF.

This clonotype was observed at least ten times. This chain links TRBV15 with TRBJ1-5; maybe TRBD1 (5 bases). The germline V gene has CDR1 LNHNV and CDR2 YYDKDF (reference sequence). The ends were cut back, 1 base at V and 6 bases at J, with 13 bases in the middle. This CDR3 has 15 residues. In DNA form, the CDR3 reads TGTGCCACCAGCAGAGTCTCCAGGGTGACTCAGCCCCAGCATTTT. This codes for CATSRVSRVTQPQHF.

The rearrangement joins TRBV27 to TRBJ1-5; D perhaps matches TRBD1 (6 bases). The germline CDR1 and CDR2 sequences are MNHEY and SMNVEV (reference sequence). V shed 2 bases and J shed 5 bases, with 10 bases lying between them. The CDR3 runs 14 residues. The CDR3 here is CASSLTGSYQPQHF. Here the CDR3 DNA reads TGTGCCAGCAGTTTAACAGGGTCCTATCAGCCCCAGCATTTT.

This clonotype occurred a few times. This chain links TRBV20-1 with TRBJ2-7; D is perhaps TRBD1 or TRBD2 (6 bases each). Trimming pared 2 bases from V and 2 bases from J, leaving 10 bases between. Germline V CDR1 and CDR2: DFQATT, SNEGSKA (reference sequence). The CDR3 is 13 amino acids. The CDR3 reads CSARRRDTYEQYF. CDR3 DNA: TGCAGTGCTAGACGGAGGGACACCTACGAGCAGTACTTC.

In this sample, this clonotype turned up a few times. This chain connects TRBV6-1 to TRBJ2-6; D not resolved. The V gene lost 3 bases and the J gene lost 0 bases, with 21 bases spanning the gap. Germline CDR1 reads MNHNS; CDR2 reads SASEGT. The CDR3 runs 20 residues. CDR3: CASSEGPRPVHLSGANVLTF. DNA of the CDR3: TGTGCCAGCAGTGAGGGCCCCCGACCGGTTCACCTCTCTGGGGCCAACGTCCTGACTTTC.

This clonotype was counted ten times or more. The chain joins TRBV6-1 to TRBJ2-1; 11 bases line up with TRBD2. V dropped 7 bases and J dropped 9; count of bases not matched to a gene: 14. Germline CDR1 reads MNHNS; CDR2 reads SASEGT. This CDR3 region has 16 residues. The CDR3 loop reads CASTGLAGGYLTEQFF. Written as DNA, the CDR3 is TGTGCCAGCACTGGGCTAGCGGGAGGATATTTGACTGAGCAGTTCTTC.

This clonotype has just a few counts. CDR3 nucleotides: TGCGCCAGCAGAAGATTTAGCGGGGGTTCCTACAATGAGCAGTTCTTC. It translates to CASRRFSGGSYNEQFF. V is TRBV4-1 and J is TRBJ2-1, with 9 positions matching TRBD2. From germline, CDR1 is MGHRA and CDR2 YSYEKL. The CDR3 covers 16 residues. V lost 6 bases, J lost 1 base, and 7 bases stayed unmatched.

The V call is TRBV28, the J call TRBJ2-5, with D possibly TRBD2 on 7 matching bases. Looked up from germline, CDR1 is MDHEN and CDR2 is SYDVKM. Trimming removed 5 bases from V and 4 bases from J, with 14 bases in between. The CDR3 runs to 14 residues. CDR3 protein: CASSIIGGGETQYF. For the CDR3, the DNA is TGTGCCAGCAGTATTATAGGGGGGGGAGAGACCCAGTACTTC.